This is a list of T cell receptor beta chains from one sample in a study of blood T cells in healthy people across ages. TCRdb processed the 5' RACE reads anew with MiXCR; each CDR3 protein has one entry. The data contain 800,000 to 1,000,000 distinct CDR3 sequences, approximately 49% of them seen just once; the ten biggest clones take up over 10%. Sample: blood. The source is a man aged 25-40 years in good health. The CDR3 runs from the conserved cysteine through the conserved F or W. D genes are given only for firm matches. Clone sizes are given selectively: once, few, many, or a class where the clone is expanded.

V,J,size,length,D,DNA,CDR3
TRBV9,TRBJ2-3,few,15,TRBD2,TGTGCCAGCAGCGCAACCTTAGCGGGGAGAGATACGCAGTATTTT,CASSATLAGRDTQYF
TRBV4-1,TRBJ2-7,-,16,-,TGCGCCAGCAGCCAGGGATTTACGACAGCTCCCTACGAGCAGTACTTC,CASSQGFTTAPYEQYF
TRBV20-1,TRBJ2-7,-,15,TRBD2,TGCAGTGCTCCAATGGGGCCGGGACTAGTGCACGAGCAGTACTTC,CSAPMGPGLVHEQYF
TRBV20-1,TRBJ2-7,-,15,-,TGCAGTGCTTCCCCCCAGGAACTAAACTCCTACGAGCAGTACTTC,CSASPQELNSYEQYF
TRBV7-9,TRBJ2-7,-,13,-,TGTGCCAGCCAGAGGGGGGGAACCTACGAGCAGTACTTC,CASQRGGTYEQYF
TRBV4-2,TRBJ2-3,few,15,-,TGTGCCAGCAGCCAAGACGGCGGGGGCACAGATACGCAGTATTTT,CASSQDGGGTDTQYF
TRBV20-1,TRBJ1-6,-,15,-,TGCAGTGCTCCCTTGTCGAGCTCCTATAATTCACCCCTCCACTTT,CSAPLSSSYNSPLHF
TRBV29-1,TRBJ2-1,-,12,-,TGCAGCGCTGAAGATCGGCAGGCGGGGCAGTTCTTC,CSAEDRQAGQFF
TRBV6-5,TRBJ2-5,-,18,TRBD1,TGTGCCAGCAGTTCACTAATGGGACAGGGGACCTTCCAAGAGACCCAGTACTTC,CASSSLMGQGTFQETQYF
TRBV24-1,TRBJ2-3,-,18,TRBD1,TGTGCCACCAGTGACTCCGGACAGGGGGCCGGTACCACAGATACGCAGTATTTT,CATSDSGQGAGTTDTQYF
TRBV20-1,TRBJ2-1,-,13,-,TGCAGTGCCAATCGGGGGGCGGCCGGTGAGCAGTTCTTC,CSANRGAAGEQFF
TRBV4-2,TRBJ2-3,few,16,-,TGTGCCAGCAGCCAAGAAGATGGTAGCCGCGCAGATACGCAGTATTTT,CASSQEDGSRADTQYF
TRBV7-8,TRBJ2-7,-,15,-,TGTGCCAGCAGCTCTCAGGTCCTTGGGGCCTACGAGCAGTACTTC,CASSSQVLGAYEQYF
TRBV6-1,TRBJ2-1,few,13,-,TGTGCCAGCAGTAATACACGACGGGATGAGCAGTTCTTC,CASSNTRRDEQFF
TRBV11-2,TRBJ1-5,few,14,TRBD1,TGTGCCAGCAGCTCGGACAGGGAGGTTCAGCCCCAGCATTTT,CASSSDREVQPQHF